The text below deals with one TCR beta chain. Its cognate antigen has yet to be identified. One base away there is no much larger clone; base qualities are not given. Based on the germline V gene, the CDR1 and CDR2 sequences are MNHEY and SVGAGI. The CDR3 runs 15 amino acids, cysteine and phenylalanine included. The CDR3 DNA has 45 bases and is translated from base 1. V loses 6 bases, J loses 2 bases, and the germline ends lie 14 bases apart. This sample was included in a study of shared T cell receptors in the human thymus (dated by TCRdb to the early 2020s). Study-level background: The study examined how self-reactive, shared T-cell receptor alpha chains are generated in the human thymus.

Library generation was performed with the immunoSEQ multiplex PCR assay. TCRdb re-hosts the immuneACCESS table, in-frame sequences only. Its copies lack some clones; in the studies checked, an unresolved V gene accounts for under half of them, and the cause for the rest is not known. The sample contains some 760,000 clones, 80% to 90% of them found a single time. Clones ranked in the top ten supply roughly 0.01% of the sample. This same sample was also taken into another study, of human thymus T cells. As the second paper documents: Immunologically healthy infants undergoing open corrective cardiac surgery for congenital heart defects in Finland were used as donors. Thymus tissue was collected as surgical resects that were removed during corrective cardiac surgery. Usage of V and J gene segments appeared to be biased in both the thymic and the peripheral blood repertoires. The related research reported highly overlapping thymic TCR repertoires among unrelated individuals. The study described the TCR alpha and beta repertoires in about eight infant thymus samples and a handful of matching peripheral blood samples. Donor ages ranged from roughly 6 to 250 days, and the cohort comprised 5 to 7 male and a couple of female infants. After being mechanically released from the tissue, thymocytes were kept at -70 degrees C in pellets of about 10-33 million cells. Genomic DNA was extracted from frozen cell pellets with a QIAsymphony instrument. The immunoSEQ multiplex PCR assay was used to amplify the TCRB and TCRAD loci from a standardized amount of quality-controlled genomic DNA. The amplicons spanned the V(D)J region and were long enough to cover the CDR3 and allow V and J genes to be identified. Through the commercial immunoSEQ service, the amplicons were sequenced on an Illumina platform. Primer bias and sequencing errors were corrected using previously described methods, and TCRAD and TCRB definitions followed the IMGT database. immunoSEQ Analyzer 3.0 and VDJTools were used for repertoire analysis, which covered basic statistics, V/J segment usage, diversity estimates, rarefaction and pairwise overlap. Diversity was estimated using the Chao1, ChaoE, Efron-Thisted, Shannon and inverse Simpson indices, and was also estimated on datasets down-sampled to the size of the smallest sample. For repertoire overlap, CDR3 nucleotide sequence, V gene and J gene had to match strictly, and clustering was done by Jaccard-based multidimensional scaling. Thymus samples yielded on average roughly 840,000 unique TCRB clonotypes, compared with around 91,000 from blood samples.

The sample was thymocytes. This TCR was sampled from a girl under three years old with a congenital heart defect. Donor details come from another sample of the same person, matched by shared clones. Here the chain combines TRBV6-5 and TRBJ1-5; the D gene assignment is ambiguous. DNA sequence: TGTGCCAGCAGCCCAGACCGGCAGGGCAATCAGCCCCAGCATTTT. It encodes CASSPDRQGNQPQHF.